The entry below describes one T cell receptor (beta chain). The V segment lost 6 bases and the J segment 6 bases; nucleotides outside the gene matches: 12. Germline values: CDR1 MNHEY, CDR2 SMNVEV (reference sequence). There are 16 residues in the CDR3. The data belong to a study of control samples from healthy donors and cancer patients. Repertoires were generated with immunoSEQ multiplex PCR, while TCRdb's copy carries only in-frame clones and drops some. The table shows 75,000 to 100,000 clones, with roughly 90% occurring only once. The rearrangement joins TRBV27 to TRBJ2-2, with 8 bases identical to TRBD1. Sequenced sample: blood. The receptor was isolated from a man in his fifties or sixties in good health. The CDR3 region is CASRPRTGWQAGELFF. The CDR3 coding sequence is TGTGCCAGCAGACCGCGGACAGGGTGGCAGGCCGGGGAGCTGTTTTTT.